The present T cell receptor beta chain was sequenced within a study of identical twins (dated by TCRdb to 2016 to 2017). Background for the entire study: The study deep-sequenced TCR alpha and beta repertoires from monozygotic twins, unrelated adults of various ages and cord blood to test whether fetal clonotypes persist. To rule out contamination, replicate twin experiments were performed at different times with different library preparation protocols. Overall study results and their limits: Because the same donors could not be followed over many years, the conclusions depended on cross-sectional statistical analysis. Zero-insertion analyses could be partly confounded by invariant T cells such as MAIT and iNKT, although diverse VJ usage argued against such confounding for most clonotypes. In beta out-of-frame sequences, excess twin sharing was weaker, because having fewer shared sequences lowered the signal-to-noise ratio. Compared with coincidental sharing between unrelated individuals, out-of-frame TCR alpha sequences shared between twins showed an excess of sequences with low generation probability. In monozygotic twins, out-of-frame TCR alpha sharing was systematically underestimated by recombination models, although the models agreed with sharing between unrelated individuals. Fewer insertions were carried by abundant cord blood beta clonotypes; a weaker similar trend was observed in young adult naive repertoires, while no such trend was observed in memory repertoires.

The protocol used for the library was 5' RACE. Data came from an Illumina HiSeq 2000. Template switching added a universal primer binding site, and the final cDNA carried a unique molecular identifier that allowed TCR cDNA molecules to be counted accurately. Specific primers in the conserved constant-segment region were used to synthesize first-strand cDNA for the TCR alpha and beta chains. To control for contamination, every cDNA library carried two barcodes: a SMART-Mk sample barcode plus Illumina barcodes. TruSeq adapter sequences and Illumina sample barcodes were added in two successive PCR steps. TCR alpha and beta cDNA libraries were sequenced on the Illumina HiSeq platform with custom primers. Per the original workflow: Unique molecular identifiers were extracted from raw reads with MiGEC, and CDR3 positions were determined with MiXCR. Recombination models were inferred per individual with the repgenHMM and IGoR tools using an EM algorithm. Shared clonotypes were analyzed with the tcR package in R, and sharing was normalized by the product of cloneset sizes. To study raw recombination without the effects of thymic and clonal selection, out-of-frame nonproductive sequences were analyzed. TCRdb trimmed public reads at Q25 via fastp, called clones via MiXCR and kept in-frame beta chains. CDR3 protein sequences are deduplicated, and each keeps its most common genes and DNA. The V and J calls shown here were made by TCRdb, not taken from the authors' results. This sample is represented by approximately 690,000 distinct CDR3 sequences; around 6% of them were singletons. Roughly 2% of the sample lies in the top ten.

The CDR3 runs 12 residues from the cysteine to the phenylalanine. Of the read, only the CDR3 DNA is kept; its 36 bases are in frame from base 1. Trimming takes 4 bases off V and 13 bases off J; junction bases not matched to a gene: 7. The germline V gene provides CDR1 SQVTM and CDR2 ANQGSEA. Every donor in the study was a healthy Caucasian. The researchers also sequenced three unrelated adults who were not twins: a male aged 18 to 30, a male aged 50 to 60, and a female aged 50 to 60. Miltenyi CD45RO+ enrichment and human naive T-cell isolation kits were used to isolate memory (CD45RO+) and naive T cells from PBMC. There are a few counts of this clonotype. What this receptor recognizes is not known. It has no much larger one-base neighbor in the sample; base qualities were not kept.

Recombination linked TRBV29-1 to TRBJ2-1; 10 central bases correspond to TRBD2. The sample comprised naive T cells sorted from blood. In the paper's terms, the cell subset or site label means: cells isolated with a human naive T-cell isolation kit. This sequence originates from a man between 18 and 29 years old in good health. The CDR3 is CSVGPPSGSQFF. The DNA sequence is as follows: TGCAGCGTTGGGCCGCCTAGCGGGAGCCAGTTCTTC.